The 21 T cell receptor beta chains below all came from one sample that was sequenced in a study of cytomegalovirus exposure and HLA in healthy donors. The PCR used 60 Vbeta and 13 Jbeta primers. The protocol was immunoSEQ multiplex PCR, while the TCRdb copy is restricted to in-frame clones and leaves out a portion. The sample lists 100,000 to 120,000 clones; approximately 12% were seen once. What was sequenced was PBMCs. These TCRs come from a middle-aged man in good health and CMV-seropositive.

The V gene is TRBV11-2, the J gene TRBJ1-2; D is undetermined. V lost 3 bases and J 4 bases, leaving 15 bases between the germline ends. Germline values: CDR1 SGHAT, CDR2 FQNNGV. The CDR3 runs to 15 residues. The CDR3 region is CASSLALSKFYGYTF. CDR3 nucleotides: TGTGCCAGCAGCTTGGCCCTGTCAAAATTCTATGGCTACACCTTC.

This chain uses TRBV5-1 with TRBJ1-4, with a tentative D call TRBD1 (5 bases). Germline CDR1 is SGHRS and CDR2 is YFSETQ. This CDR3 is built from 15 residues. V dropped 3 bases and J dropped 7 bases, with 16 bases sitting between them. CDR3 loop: CASSSWGRGTEKLFF. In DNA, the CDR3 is TGCGCCAGCAGCTCGTGGGGACGCGGGACTGAAAAACTGTTTTTT.

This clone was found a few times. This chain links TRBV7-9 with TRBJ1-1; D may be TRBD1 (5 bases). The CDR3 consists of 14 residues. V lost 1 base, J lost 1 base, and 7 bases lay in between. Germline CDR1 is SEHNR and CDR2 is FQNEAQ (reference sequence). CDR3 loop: CASSLGQGNTEAFF. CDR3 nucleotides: TGTGCCAGCAGCTTAGGGCAGGGGAACACTGAAGCTTTCTTT.

DNA for the CDR3: TGTGCCAGTAGTCGCGCACAGGGGGCGAACACTGAAGCTTTCTTT. Its protein is CASSRAQGANTEAFF. The chain carries TRBV19 and TRBJ1-1; 9 nucleotides match TRBD1. The V segment lost 5 bases and the J segment 1 base; nucleotides outside the gene matches: 5. The CDR3 spans 15 residues. Per germline, CDR1 LNHDA and CDR2 SQIVND (reference sequence). Variable domain in full (rest from reference TRBV19 and TRBJ1-1): DGGITQSPKYLFRKEGQNVTLSCEQNLNHDAMYWYRQDPGQGLRLIYYSQIVNDFQKGDIAEGYSVSREKKESFPLTVTSAQKNPTAFYLCASSRAQGANTEAFFGQGTRLTVV.

CDR3 loop: CASSRGAGGSFNEQFF. CDR3 in DNA: TGCGCCAGCAGCCGGGGGGCGGGCGGGAGTTTCAATGAGCAGTTCTTC. The chain has TRBV5-1 and TRBJ2-1; D may be TRBD2 (7 bases). CDR1 is SGHRS, CDR2 YFSETQ, per germline. The CDR3 is made up of 16 amino acids. The V and J ends lost 4 bases and 6 bases respectively, with 20 bases between them.

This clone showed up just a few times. The CDR3 loop reads CASSRGFPGNQPQHF. CDR3 DNA sequence: TGTGCCAGCAGCCGGGGGTTTCCAGGCAATCAGCCCCAGCATTTT. The chain uses TRBV2 and TRBJ1-5; TRBD1 might be the D (5 bases). From germline, CDR1 is SNHLY and CDR2 FYNNEI. This CDR3 contains 15 residues. Deletions cut 6 bases from V and 2 bases from J, with 14 bases between.

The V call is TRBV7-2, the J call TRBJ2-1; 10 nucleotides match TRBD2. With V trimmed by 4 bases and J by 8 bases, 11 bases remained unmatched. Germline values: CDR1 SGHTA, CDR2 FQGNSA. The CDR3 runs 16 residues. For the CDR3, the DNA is TGTGCCAGCAGCTACCTCAGCGGGAGGGCCGTACATGAGCAGTTCTTC. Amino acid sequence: CASSYLSGRAVHEQFF.

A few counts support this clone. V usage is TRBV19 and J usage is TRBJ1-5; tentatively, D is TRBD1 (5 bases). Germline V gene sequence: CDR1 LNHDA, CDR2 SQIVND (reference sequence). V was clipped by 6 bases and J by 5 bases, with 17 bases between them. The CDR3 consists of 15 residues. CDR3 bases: TGTGCCAGTAGCCGGAGGGCAGGGAGAGATCAGCCCCAGCATTTT. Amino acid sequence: CASSRRAGRDQPQHF.

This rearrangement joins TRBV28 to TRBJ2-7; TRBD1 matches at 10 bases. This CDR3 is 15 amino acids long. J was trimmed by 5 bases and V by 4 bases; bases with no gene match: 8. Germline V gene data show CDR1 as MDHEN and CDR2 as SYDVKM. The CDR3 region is CASSSRQGAFDEQYF. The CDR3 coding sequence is TGTGCCAGCAGTTCTCGACAGGGGGCGTTCGACGAGCAGTACTTC.

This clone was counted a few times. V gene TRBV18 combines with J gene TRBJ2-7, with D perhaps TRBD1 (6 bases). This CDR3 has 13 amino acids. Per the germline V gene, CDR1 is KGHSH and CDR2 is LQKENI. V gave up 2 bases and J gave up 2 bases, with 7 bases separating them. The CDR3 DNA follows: TGTGCCAGCTCACCAACAGGGACCTACGAGCAGTACTTC. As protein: CASSPTGTYEQYF. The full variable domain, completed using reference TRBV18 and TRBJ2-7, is NAGVMQNPRHLVRRRGQEARLRCSPMKGHSHVYWYRQLPEEGLKFMVYLQKENIIDESGMPKERFSAEFPKEGPSILRIQQVVRGDSAAYFCASSPTGTYEQYFGPGTRLTVT.

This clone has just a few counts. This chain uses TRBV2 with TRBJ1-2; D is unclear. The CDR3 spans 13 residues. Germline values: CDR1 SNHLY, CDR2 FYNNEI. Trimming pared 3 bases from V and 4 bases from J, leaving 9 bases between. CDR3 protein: CASSEEHGYGYTF. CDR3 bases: TGTGCCAGCAGTGAGGAGCACGGCTATGGCTACACCTTC.

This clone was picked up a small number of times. For the CDR3, the DNA is TGTGCCAGCAGCGTAGCTGGGGCAGGACCTTCCTACGAGCAGTACTTC. It yields the protein CASSVAGAGPSYEQYF. The gene calls are TRBV9 and TRBJ2-7, with D possibly TRBD1 on 5 matching bases. From germline, CDR1 is SGDLS and CDR2 YYNGEE. The CDR3 loop spans 16 amino acids. With 0 bases removed from V and 1 base from J, the gap between germline ends came to 14 bases.

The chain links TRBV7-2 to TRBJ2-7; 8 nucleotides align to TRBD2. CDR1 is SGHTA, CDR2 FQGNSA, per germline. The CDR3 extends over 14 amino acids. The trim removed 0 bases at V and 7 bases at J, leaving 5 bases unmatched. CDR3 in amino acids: CASSLASGEYEQYF. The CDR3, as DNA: TGTGCCAGCAGCTTAGCTAGCGGGGAATATGAGCAGTACTTC. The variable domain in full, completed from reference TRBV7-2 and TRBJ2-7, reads GAGVSQSPSNKVTEKGKDVELRCDPISGHTALYWYRQSLGQGLEFLIYFQGNSAPDKSGLPSDRFSAERTGGSVSTLTIQRTQQEDSAVYLCASSLASGEYEQYFGPGTRLTVT.

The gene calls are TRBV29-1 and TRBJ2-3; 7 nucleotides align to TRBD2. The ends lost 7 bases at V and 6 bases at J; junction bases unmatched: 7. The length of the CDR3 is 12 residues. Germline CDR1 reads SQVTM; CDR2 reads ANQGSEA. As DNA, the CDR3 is TGCAGCGGGACTAGAGTAGGCGATACGCAGTATTTT. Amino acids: CSGTRVGDTQYF.

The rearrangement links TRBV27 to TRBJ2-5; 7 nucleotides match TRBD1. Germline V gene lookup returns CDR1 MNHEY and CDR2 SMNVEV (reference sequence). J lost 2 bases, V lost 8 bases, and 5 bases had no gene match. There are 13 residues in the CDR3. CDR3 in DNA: TGTGCCAGCGGTTACAGGGGACAAGAGACCCAGTACTTC. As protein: CASGYRGQETQYF.

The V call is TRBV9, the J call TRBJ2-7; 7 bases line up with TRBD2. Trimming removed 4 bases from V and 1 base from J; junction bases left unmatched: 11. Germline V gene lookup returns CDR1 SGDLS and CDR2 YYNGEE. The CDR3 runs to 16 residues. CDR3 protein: CASSPGSGTTSYEQYF. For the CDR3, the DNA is TGTGCCAGCAGCCCTGGGTCCGGGACTACTTCCTACGAGCAGTACTTC.

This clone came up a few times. In nucleotides, the CDR3 is TGCAGCGTTGAAGCTTGGACAGGGGGCAGGGAGACCCAGTACTTC. It encodes CSVEAWTGGRETQYF. This sequence joins TRBV29-1 and TRBJ2-5; 11 nucleotides match TRBD1. The CDR3 runs to 15 residues. Germline lookup yields CDR1 SQVTM and CDR2 ANQGSEA. With 1 base clipped from V and 5 bases from J, the junction kept 6 bases outside the gene matches.

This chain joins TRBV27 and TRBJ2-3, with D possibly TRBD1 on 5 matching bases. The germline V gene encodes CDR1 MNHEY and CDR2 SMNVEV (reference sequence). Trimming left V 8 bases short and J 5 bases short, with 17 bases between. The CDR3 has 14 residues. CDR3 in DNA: TGTGCCAGCTCTGGGGCCTCATGGGGAGATACGCAGTATTTT. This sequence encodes CASSGASWGDTQYF.

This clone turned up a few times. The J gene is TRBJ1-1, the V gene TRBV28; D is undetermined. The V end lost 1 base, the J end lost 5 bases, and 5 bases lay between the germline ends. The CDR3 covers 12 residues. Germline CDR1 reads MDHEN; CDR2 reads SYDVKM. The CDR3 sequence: CASSLSTTEAFF. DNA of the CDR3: TGTGCCAGCAGTTTATCGACTACTGAAGCTTTCTTT. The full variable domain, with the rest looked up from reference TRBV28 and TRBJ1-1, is DVKVTQSSRYLVKRTGEKVFLECVQDMDHENMFWYRQDPGLGLRLIYFSYDVKMKEKGDIPEGYSVSREKKERFSLILESASTNQTSMYLCASSLSTTEAFFGQGTRLTVV.

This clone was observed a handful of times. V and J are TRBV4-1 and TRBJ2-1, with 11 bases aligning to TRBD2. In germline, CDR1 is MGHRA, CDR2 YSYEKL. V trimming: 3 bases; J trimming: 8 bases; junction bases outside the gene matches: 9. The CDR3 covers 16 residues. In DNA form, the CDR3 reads TGCGCCAGCAGCCACTCCGGGACTAGCGGCAGGGATGAGCAGTTCTTC. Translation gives CASSHSGTSGRDEQFF.

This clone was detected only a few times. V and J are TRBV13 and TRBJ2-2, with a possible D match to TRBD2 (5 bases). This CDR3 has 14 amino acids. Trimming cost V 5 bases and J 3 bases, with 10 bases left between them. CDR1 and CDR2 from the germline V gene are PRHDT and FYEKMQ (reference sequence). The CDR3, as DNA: TGTGCCAGCAGCCTCACTAGGGACACCGGGGAGCTGTTTTTT. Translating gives CASSLTRDTGELFF.